This T cell receptor (beta chain) was retrieved from a study of CD8 T cells in ankylosing spondylitis. In regard to this clonotype: Its antigen remains unknown.

For TCR beta, libraries came from quantitative 5'-RACE with molecular barcodes. A single record per CDR3 protein comes from TCRdb applying MiXCR to the 5' RACE reads. The data contain 200,000 to 250,000 distinct CDR3 sequences, around 18% of them singletons. Study-level points and caveats: Characteristic of ankylosing spondylitis blood, it appeared, was a TCR beta motif comprising roughly eight highly homologous variants. Certain motif variants had earlier appeared in reactive arthritis synovial fluid and blood.

The receptor comes from a male donor with ankylosing spondylitis. Sequencing input: blood, either unsorted or a sorted T cell fraction (not recorded which).

For the CDR3, the DNA is TGTGCCAGCGGAGAGGGACGACAGTACACTGAAGCTTTCTTT. It translates to CASGEGRQYTEAFF. The chain joins TRBV2 to TRBJ1-1; a possible D gene is TRBD1 (5 bases). Germline CDR1 reads SNHLY; CDR2 reads FYNNEI. The CDR3 is made up of 14 amino acids. Trimming removed 8 bases at V and 3 bases at J, with 16 bases between.